This entry concerns a single TCR beta chain. The source of the sample is a study of shared clonotypes between healthy human individuals. CDR1 is SGHRS, CDR2 YFSETQ, per germline. The CDR3 is made up of 14 amino acids. V was shortened by 4 bases and J by 5 bases, with 13 bases between the two germline ends. Some clones are missing from TCRdb's copy, which holds only in-frame ones; the method was immunoSEQ multiplex PCR. The table has over 1.4 million clones, roughly 95% seen once. The sequence was collected from a man aged 30 to 45 in good health. The rearrangement links TRBV5-1 to TRBJ2-1; tentatively, D is TRBD1 or TRBD2 (5 bases each). The sequenced material came from naive CD4+ T cells sorted from blood. Subset of the sample: CD45RA+ positively selected. The CDR3 is CASSPGPVNNEQFF. CDR3 nucleotide sequence: TGCGCCAGCAGCCCGGGACCAGTCAACAATGAGCAGTTCTTC.